This T cell receptor (beta chain) was retrieved from a study of CD8+ T cells in alopecia areata. Extracted from the samples, RNA was reverse transcribed into cDNA to serve as the sequencing template. Clones were sequenced by immunoSEQ multiplex PCR, and TCRdb holds only the in-frame ones, with some missing. This sample has about 110,000 clones, with approximately 59% found just once. Sequences were obtained from CD8+ T cells sorted from blood. This sequence was found in a human donor in good health.

The CDR3 nucleotides read TGCGCCAGCAGCCCTGGTGACGGGGAGCTGTTTTTT. Protein: CASSPGDGELFF. The chain links TRBV4-1 to TRBJ2-2; no reliable D call. Germline CDR1 is MGHRA and CDR2 is YSYEKL. The CDR3 totals 12 residues. Trimming removed 4 bases from V and 7 bases from J, with 7 bases in between.